These T cell receptor beta chains were read from a single sample in a study of human T cells and chemical hapten exposure. TCRdb re-derived calls from the RACE reads in MiXCR, one entry per CDR3 protein. The data contain about 160,000 distinct CDR3 sequences, about a quarter of them singletons. The material sequenced was whole blood, taken in connection with sensitization to the hapten diphenylcyclopropenone (DPC). These TCRs come from a woman between 18 and 29 years old with alopecia areata. Some clones in this sample may be carry-over from other donors' samples. The CDR3 runs from the conserved cysteine through the conserved F or W. The order of the fields is V gene, clone size, J gene, CDR3 protein. A row's size may be missing; if present it is once, few, many or a size class.

TRBV4-1,few,TRBJ2-5,CASSQEGTNQETQYF
TRBV4-1,.,TRBJ1-3,CASSQIETKAGNTIYF
TRBV6-2/TRBV6-3,few,TRBJ2-5,CASSYSRGQETQYF
TRBV5-1,few,TRBJ2-5,CASSLTVGGGEETQYF
TRBV4-1,few,TRBJ2-7,CASSQGLTGRREQYF
TRBV6-2/TRBV6-3,.,TRBJ2-7,CASSYSTHVGPNEQYF
TRBV10-3,.,TRBJ2-3,CAISEARGPDTQYF
TRBV30,few,TRBJ2-2,CAWTELAIEPGELFF
TRBV6-2/TRBV6-3,few,TRBJ1-5,CASSYAGTSNQPQHF
TRBV6-6,once,TRBJ1-5,CASSYQDSSNQPQHF
TRBV7-3,few,TRBJ2-2,CASSEQGANTGELFF